Listed below are T cell receptor beta chains from one sample, sequenced in a study of shared clonotypes between healthy human individuals. The table came from immunoSEQ multiplex PCR; TCRdb's copy has only in-frame clones and leaves some out. The table shows approximately 980,000 clones, with 60% to 85% occurring only once. The sequenced sample was memory CD4+ T cells sorted from blood. The receptors here all came from a man between 18 and 29 years old in good health. Both conserved end residues are part of each CDR3. D genes are given only for firm matches. Only part of the rows carry a size: once, few, many, or a class if the clone is expanded.

d_gene | abundance | j_gene | v_gene | CDR3aa | CDR3nt
- | - | TRBJ2-7 | TRBV5-4 | CASSLRVGATYEQYF | TGTGCCAGCAGCTTGAGAGTTGGGGCTACCTACGAGCAGTACTTC
TRBD1 | - | TRBJ1-1 | TRBV5-6 | CASSLVGTEAMNTEAFF | TGTGCCAGCAGCTTGGTAGGGACAGAAGCTATGAACACTGAAGCTTTCTTT
- | - | TRBJ1-2 | TRBV2 | CASIQTVKTDGYTF | TGTGCCAGCATCCAGACAGTCAAAACGGATGGCTACACCTTC
- | few | TRBJ2-3 | TRBV5-4 | CASSLQGPDTQYF | TGTGCCAGCAGCTTACAGGGCCCAGATACGCAGTATTTT
- | - | TRBJ2-7 | TRBV7-9 | CASSPPWLDEQYF | TGTGCCAGCAGTCCTCCCTGGCTGGACGAGCAGTACTTC
TRBD1 | - | TRBJ1-4 | TRBV10-3 | CAISAFEGAGEKLFF | TGTGCCATCAGTGCGTTCGAGGGGGCTGGTGAAAAACTGTTTTTT
TRBD1 | - | TRBJ2-7 | TRBV10-3 | CAISESGGTGTYEQYF | TGTGCCATCAGTGAGTCGGGGGGGACAGGGACCTACGAGCAGTACTTC
- | - | TRBJ1-1 | TRBV25-1 | CASSERYHTEAFF | TGTGCCAGCAGTGAGCGCTACCACACTGAAGCTTTCTTT
- | once | TRBJ2-6 | TRBV28 | CASRPESGANVLTF | TGTGCCAGCAGGCCTGAGTCGGGGGCCAACGTCCTGACTTTC
- | - | TRBJ1-1 | TRBV19 | CASSARELAFF | TGTGCCAGTAGCGCCAGGGAGTTAGCTTTCTTT
TRBD2 | - | TRBJ2-4 | TRBV10-1 | CASSERIAGDEAKNIQYF | TGCGCCAGCAGTGAGAGGATAGCGGGAGACGAGGCCAAAAACATTCAGTACTTC
TRBD1 | once | TRBJ2-7 | TRBV5-6 | CASSLDRGRGEQYF | TGTGCCAGCAGCTTGGACAGGGGGCGAGGCGAGCAGTACTTC
TRBD2 | - | TRBJ2-1 | TRBV7-2 | CASSLESGGSYNEQFF | TGTGCCAGCAGCTTAGAATCGGGAGGGTCCTACAATGAGCAGTTCTTC
- | - | TRBJ1-5 | TRBV30 | CAWSGGADQPQHF | TGTGCCTGGAGTGGGGGGGCGGATCAGCCCCAGCATTTT
TRBD1 | few | TRBJ1-2 | TRBV5-1 | CASSHQGAGGYTF | TGCGCCAGCAGTCATCAGGGGGCCGGTGGCTACACCTTC
- | - | TRBJ2-7 | TRBV7-6 | CASSSAEGLREQYF | TGTGCCAGCAGCAGTGCCGAGGGCCTACGGGAGCAGTACTTC
TRBD1 | - | TRBJ1-2 | TRBV6-1 | CASRQGQNYGYTF | TGTGCCAGTCGACAGGGCCAAAACTATGGCTACACCTTC
TRBD2 | once | TRBJ2-2 | TRBV6-6 | CASSTSGDVRTGELFF | TGTGCCAGCAGTACTAGCGGGGACGTCAGGACCGGGGAGCTGTTTTTT
TRBD2 | - | TRBJ2-1 | TRBV4-1 | CASSRNLAGSYNEQFF | TGCGCCAGCAGCCGCAATTTAGCGGGGTCCTACAATGAGCAGTTCTTC
TRBD2 | - | TRBJ2-1 | TRBV10-3 | CATSLRAGESYNEQFF | TGTGCCACCTCCTTAAGGGCGGGGGAGAGCTACAATGAGCAGTTCTTC
TRBD1 | - | TRBJ2-3 | TRBV7-8 | CASSLGTGTDTQYF | TGTGCCAGCAGCTTAGGGACAGGTACAGATACGCAGTATTTT
- | - | TRBJ1-1 | TRBV5-4 | CASSPWTQSTEAFF | TGTGCCAGCAGCCCTTGGACGCAATCCACTGAAGCTTTCTTT
- | - | TRBJ1-5 | TRBV27 | CASGSIGEPQHF | TGTGCCAGCGGCTCGATAGGGGAGCCCCAGCATTTT
- | many | TRBJ2-5 | TRBV5-1 | CASSLGGVGPVQETQYF | TGCGCCAGCAGCTTGGGGGGCGTGGGTCCCGTCCAAGAGACCCAGTACTTC
TRBD1 | - | TRBJ2-7 | TRBV28 | CASSLGPGGIYEQYF | TGTGCCAGCAGTTTAGGTCCAGGGGGCATCTACGAGCAGTACTTC
- | - | TRBJ1-6 | TRBV9 | CASSVVGQGNSPLHF | TGTGCCAGCAGCGTAGTGGGCCAGGGTAATTCACCCCTCCACTTT
TRBD2 | - | TRBJ2-3 | TRBV7-6 | CASSLETSGLTDTQYF | TGTGCCAGCAGCTTGGAGACTAGCGGCCTCACAGATACGCAGTATTTT
- | few | TRBJ2-7 | TRBV20-1 | CSAPGAYEQYF | TGCAGTGCCCCAGGCGCTTACGAGCAGTACTTC
- | - | TRBJ2-4 | TRBV28 | CASSLLEAAGGDIQYF | TGTGCCAGCAGCCTCCTCGAAGCGGCCGGGGGCGACATTCAGTACTTC
- | - | TRBJ1-6 | TRBV19 | CAGRGGANSPLHF | TGTGCCGGACGCGGAGGGGCTAATTCACCCCTCCACTTT
TRBD1 | once | TRBJ2-7 | TRBV18 | CASSSRRQDRDSYEQYF | TGTGCCAGCTCATCTAGACGACAGGACAGGGACTCCTACGAGCAGTACTTC
- | - | TRBJ1-3 | TRBV19 | CATGPLSGNTIYF | TGTGCTACGGGACCCCTCTCTGGAAACACCATATATTTT
- | - | TRBJ2-2 | TRBV30 | CAWSVQSTGELFF | TGTGCCTGGAGTGTACAGAGCACCGGGGAGCTGTTTTTT
- | - | TRBJ2-2 | TRBV18 | CASSPRWQAAGELFF | TGTGCCAGCTCACCAAGATGGCAGGCAGCCGGGGAGCTGTTTTTT
TRBD1 | - | TRBJ1-3 | TRBV5-4 | CASSLTGASGNTIYF | TGTGCCAGCAGCTTGACAGGGGCCTCTGGAAACACCATATATTTT
- | - | TRBJ2-7 | TRBV12-5 | CASGLQGSFDEQYF | TGTGCTAGTGGTCTACAGGGCTCTTTCGACGAGCAGTACTTC
- | - | TRBJ2-7 | TRBV5-4 | CASSSRGGAYEQYF | TGTGCCAGCAGCTCCCGAGGGGGGGCCTACGAGCAGTACTTC
- | many | TRBJ1-2 | TRBV7-9 | CASSPGITHGYTF | TGTGCCAGCAGCCCCGGGATTACCCATGGCTACACCTTC
- | many | TRBJ2-3 | TRBV4-3 | CASSHRTSTDTQYF | TGCGCCAGCAGCCACCGGACTAGCACAGATACGCAGTATTTT
TRBD1 | - | TRBJ2-7 | TRBV10-3 | CAISDRQGSEQYF | TGTGCCATCAGTGATCGACAGGGAAGCGAGCAGTACTTC
- | - | TRBJ1-1 | TRBV10-1 | CASRFGLNTEAFF | TGCGCCAGCAGATTTGGTTTGAACACTGAAGCTTTCTTT
TRBD1 | - | TRBJ2-5 | TRBV5-1 | CASSFGTERRETQYF | TGCGCCAGCAGCTTCGGGACAGAGAGACGGGAGACCCAGTACTTC
TRBD2 | - | TRBJ2-7 | TRBV6-5 | CASSSGTSVIF | TGTGCCAGCAGTTCCGGGACTAGCGTCATCTTC
- | few | TRBJ1-5 | TRBV5-1 | CASSLGPENQPQHF | TGCGCCAGCAGCTTGGGGCCGGAGAATCAGCCCCAGCATTTT
- | - | TRBJ1-2 | TRBV5-4 | CASISPVKGGIGGYTF | TGTGCCAGCATCTCGCCGGTTAAAGGTGGGATTGGTGGCTACACCTTC
TRBD1 | many | TRBJ2-7 | TRBV5-4 | CASSQTGYYEQYF | TGTGCCAGCAGCCAGACAGGGTACTACGAGCAGTACTTC
- | - | TRBJ2-7 | TRBV5-1 | CASRGTGPAYEQYF | TGCGCCAGCAGGGGAACAGGGCCGGCCTACGAGCAGTACTTC
TRBD1 | - | TRBJ1-2 | TRBV30 | CAWSRDSTNYGYTF | TGTGCCTGGAGCCGGGACAGTACTAACTATGGCTACACCTTC
- | - | TRBJ2-3 | TRBV5-6 | CASSPYVGGSDTQYF | TGTGCCAGCAGCCCCTACGTGGGCGGGTCGGATACGCAGTATTTT
- | - | TRBJ1-3 | TRBV19 | CASADGSGNTIYF | TGTGCCAGCGCCGACGGCTCTGGAAACACCATATATTTT
TRBD1 | - | TRBJ1-2 | TRBV4-1 | CASSQVWTGGLGGYTF | TGCGCCAGCAGCCAAGTTTGGACAGGGGGCTTAGGTGGCTACACCTTC